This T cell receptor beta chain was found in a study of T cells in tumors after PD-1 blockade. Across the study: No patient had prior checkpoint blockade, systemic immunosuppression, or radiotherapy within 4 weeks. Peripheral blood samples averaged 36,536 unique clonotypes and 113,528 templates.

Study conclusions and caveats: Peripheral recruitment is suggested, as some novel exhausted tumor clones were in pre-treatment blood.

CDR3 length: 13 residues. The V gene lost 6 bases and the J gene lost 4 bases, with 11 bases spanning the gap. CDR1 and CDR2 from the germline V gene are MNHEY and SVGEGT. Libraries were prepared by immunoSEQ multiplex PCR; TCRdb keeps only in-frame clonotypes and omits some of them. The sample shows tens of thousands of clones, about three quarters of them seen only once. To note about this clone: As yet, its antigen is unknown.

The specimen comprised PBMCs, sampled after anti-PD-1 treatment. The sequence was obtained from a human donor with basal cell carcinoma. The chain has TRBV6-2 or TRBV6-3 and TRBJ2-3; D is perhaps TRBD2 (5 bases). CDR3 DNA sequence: TGTGCCAGCAGCCCGACGGGATCAGATACGCAGTATTTT. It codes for CASSPTGSDTQYF.